Here is one T cell receptor beta chain with its context. This record comes from a study of CD8 T cells in Susac syndrome. The CDR3 length is 14 residues. The ends lost 6 bases at V and 8 bases at J; junction bases unmatched: 6. RNA was extracted with the RNeasy kit, and a quantity of 0.5 to 1 ug was reverse transcribed using random hexamers. Via MiXCR, TCRdb re-called the immunoSEQ multiplex PCR reads, giving one row per CDR3 protein. The profile shows 75,000 to 95,000 distinct CDR3 sequences, 75% to 95% of them singletons. This sequence originates from a human donor with multiple sclerosis. The V call is TRBV6-7, the J call TRBJ1-4, with TRBD1 matching over 10 bases. TRBV6-7 is an ORF; its function is uncertain. Sequencing was carried out using CD8+ T cells from PBMCs. The CDR3 reads CASRLTGGWEKLFF. In nucleotides, the CDR3 is TGTGCCAGCAGACTGACAGGGGGCTGGGAAAAACTGTTTTTT.